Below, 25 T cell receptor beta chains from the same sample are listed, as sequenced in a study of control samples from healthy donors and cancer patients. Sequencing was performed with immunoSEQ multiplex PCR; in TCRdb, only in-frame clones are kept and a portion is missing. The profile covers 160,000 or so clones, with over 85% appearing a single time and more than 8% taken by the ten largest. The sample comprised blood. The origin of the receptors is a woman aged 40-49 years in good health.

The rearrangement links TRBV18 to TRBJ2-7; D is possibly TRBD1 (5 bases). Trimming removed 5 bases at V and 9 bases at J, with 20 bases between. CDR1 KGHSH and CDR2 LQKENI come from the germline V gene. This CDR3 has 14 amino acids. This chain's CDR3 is CASSYGSREVGQYF. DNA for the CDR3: TGTGCCAGCTCATACGGTAGCAGGGAAGTCGGGCAGTACTTC.

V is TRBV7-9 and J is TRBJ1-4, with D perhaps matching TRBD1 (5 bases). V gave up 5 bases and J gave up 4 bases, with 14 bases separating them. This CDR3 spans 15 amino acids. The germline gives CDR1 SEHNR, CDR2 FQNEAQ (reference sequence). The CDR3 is CASSLGGAGNEKLFF. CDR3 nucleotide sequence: TGTGCCAGCAGCCTCGGTGGGGCGGGTAATGAAAAACTGTTTTTT.

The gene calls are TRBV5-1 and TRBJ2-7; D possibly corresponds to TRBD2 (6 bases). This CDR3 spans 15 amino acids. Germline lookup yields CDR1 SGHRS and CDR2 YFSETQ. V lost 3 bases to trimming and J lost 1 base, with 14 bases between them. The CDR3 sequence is CASSWTIGGSYEQYF. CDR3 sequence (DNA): TGCGCCAGCAGCTGGACCATTGGGGGGTCCTACGAGCAGTACTTC. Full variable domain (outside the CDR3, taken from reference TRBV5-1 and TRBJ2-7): KAGVTQTPRYLIKTRGQQVTLSCSPISGHRSVSWYQQTPGQGLQFLFEYFSETQRNKGNFPGRFSGRQFSNSRSEMNVSTLELGDSALYLCASSWTIGGSYEQYFGPGTRLTVT.

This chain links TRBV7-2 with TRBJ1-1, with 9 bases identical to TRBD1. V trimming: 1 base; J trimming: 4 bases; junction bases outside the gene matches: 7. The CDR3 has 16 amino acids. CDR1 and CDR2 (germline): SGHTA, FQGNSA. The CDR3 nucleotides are TGTGCCAGCAGCTTAGTGGGGACAGGGTTTGGCACTGAAGCTTTCTTT. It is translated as CASSLVGTGFGTEAFF.

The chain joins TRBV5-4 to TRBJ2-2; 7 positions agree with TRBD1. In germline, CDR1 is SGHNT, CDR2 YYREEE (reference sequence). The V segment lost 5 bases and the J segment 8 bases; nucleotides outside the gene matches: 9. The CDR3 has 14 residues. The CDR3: CASSRGQTAGELFF. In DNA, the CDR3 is TGTGCCAGCAGTAGGGGACAGACCGCTGGGGAGCTGTTTTTT.

This CDR3 reads CASSVSLASQETQYF. The DNA for the CDR3 is TGTGCCAGCAGCGTAAGTTTAGCCTCCCAAGAGACCCAGTACTTC. The V call is TRBV9, the J call TRBJ2-5; D is unresolved. Germline-derived CDR1 and CDR2 are SGDLS and YYNGEE. The V end was cut by 1 base, the J end by 1 base, with 11 bases between. This CDR3 contains 15 residues.

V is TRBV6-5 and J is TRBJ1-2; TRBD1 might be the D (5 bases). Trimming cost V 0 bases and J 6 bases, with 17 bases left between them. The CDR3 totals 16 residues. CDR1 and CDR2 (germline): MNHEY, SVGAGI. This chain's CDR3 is CASSYSILSRGHGYTF. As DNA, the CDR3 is TGTGCCAGCAGTTACTCGATCCTTTCTCGGGGACATGGCTACACCTTC.

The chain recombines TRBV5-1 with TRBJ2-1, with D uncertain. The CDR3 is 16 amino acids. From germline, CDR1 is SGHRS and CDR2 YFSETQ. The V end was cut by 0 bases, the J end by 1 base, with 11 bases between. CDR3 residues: CASSLDPRRSYNEQFF. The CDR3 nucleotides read TGCGCCAGCAGCTTGGACCCGCGAAGGTCCTACAATGAGCAGTTCTTC.

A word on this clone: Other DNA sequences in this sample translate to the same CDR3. The CDR3 loop reads CASSPAGALQGEQYF. In DNA, the CDR3 is TGTGCCAGCAGTCCAGCGGGGGCCCTCCAAGGCGAGCAGTACTTC. The J gene is TRBJ2-7, the V gene TRBV6-2 or TRBV6-3, with 8 positions matching TRBD2. J gave up 6 bases and V 5 bases, and 12 bases lay outside the gene matches. The CDR3 runs 15 residues. The germline V gene encodes CDR1 MNHEY and CDR2 SVGEGT.

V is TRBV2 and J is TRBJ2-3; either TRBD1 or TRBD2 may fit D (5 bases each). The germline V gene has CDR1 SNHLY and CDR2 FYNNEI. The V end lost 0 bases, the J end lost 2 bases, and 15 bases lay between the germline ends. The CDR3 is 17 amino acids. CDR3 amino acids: CASSEAGTVLHTDTQYF. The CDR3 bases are TGTGCCAGCAGTGAAGCGGGGACCGTCCTTCACACAGATACGCAGTATTTT.

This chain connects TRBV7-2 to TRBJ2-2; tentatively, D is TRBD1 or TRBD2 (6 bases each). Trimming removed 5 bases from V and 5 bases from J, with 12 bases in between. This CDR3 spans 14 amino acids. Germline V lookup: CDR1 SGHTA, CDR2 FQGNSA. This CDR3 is CASSPRGGTGELFF. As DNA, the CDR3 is TGTGCCAGCAGCCCGCGAGGGGGGACCGGGGAGCTGTTTTTT.

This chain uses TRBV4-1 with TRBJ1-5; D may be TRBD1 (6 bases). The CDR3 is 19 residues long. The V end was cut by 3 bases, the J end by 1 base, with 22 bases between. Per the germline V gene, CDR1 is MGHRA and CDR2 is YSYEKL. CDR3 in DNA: TGCGCCAGCAGCCACGCGGCAGCTCAGGGGATTCAAAGCAATCAGCCCCAGCATTTT. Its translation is CASSHAAAQGIQSNQPQHF.

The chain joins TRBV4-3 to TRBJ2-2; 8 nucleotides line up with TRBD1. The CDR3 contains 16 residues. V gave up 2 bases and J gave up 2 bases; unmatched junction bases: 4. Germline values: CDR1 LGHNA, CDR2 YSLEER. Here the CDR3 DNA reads TGCGCCAGCAGCCAAACAGGGGGGTATAACACCGGGGAGCTGTTTTTT. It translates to CASSQTGGYNTGELFF.

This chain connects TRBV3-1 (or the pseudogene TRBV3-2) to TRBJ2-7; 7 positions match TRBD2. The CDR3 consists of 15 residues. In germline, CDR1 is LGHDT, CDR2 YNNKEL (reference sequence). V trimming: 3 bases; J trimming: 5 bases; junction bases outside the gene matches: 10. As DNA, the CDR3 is TGTGCCAGCAGCCAGTCGAGCGGGGTTTTCGACGAGCAGTACTTC. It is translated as CASSQSSGVFDEQYF.

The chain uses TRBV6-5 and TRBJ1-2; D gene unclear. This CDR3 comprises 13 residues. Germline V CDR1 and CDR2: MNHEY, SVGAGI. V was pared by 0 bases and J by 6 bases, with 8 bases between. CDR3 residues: CASSYSRGNGYTF. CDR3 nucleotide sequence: TGTGCCAGCAGTTACTCGAGAGGAAATGGCTACACCTTC.

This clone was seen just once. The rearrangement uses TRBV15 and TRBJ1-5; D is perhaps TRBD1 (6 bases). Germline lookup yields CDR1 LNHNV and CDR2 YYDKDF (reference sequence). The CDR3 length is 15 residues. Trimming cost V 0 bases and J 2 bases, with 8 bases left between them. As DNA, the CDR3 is TGTGCCACCAGCAGAGAGCGACAGGGCAATCAGCCCCAGCATTTT. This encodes CATSRERQGNQPQHF. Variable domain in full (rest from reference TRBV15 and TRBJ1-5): DAMVIQNPRYQVTQFGKPVTLSCSQTLNHNVMYWYQQKSSQAPKLLFHYYDKDFNNEADTPDNFQSRRPNTSFCFLDIRSPGLGDTAMYLCATSRERQGNQPQHFGDGTRLSIL.

The CDR3 loop reads CASSLAAQLNTGELFF. The CDR3, as DNA: TGCGCCAGCAGCTTGGCGGCCCAGCTGAACACCGGGGAGCTGTTTTTT. V usage is TRBV5-1 and J usage is TRBJ2-2; D call uncertain. Germline CDR1 and CDR2: SGHRS and YFSETQ. V lost 0 bases to trimming and J lost 1 base, with 10 bases between them. This CDR3 region has 16 residues. The full variable domain, rest sourced from reference TRBV5-1 and TRBJ2-2, is KAGVTQTPRYLIKTRGQQVTLSCSPISGHRSVSWYQQTPGQGLQFLFEYFSETQRNKGNFPGRFSGRQFSNSRSEMNVSTLELGDSALYLCASSLAAQLNTGELFFGEGSRLTVL.

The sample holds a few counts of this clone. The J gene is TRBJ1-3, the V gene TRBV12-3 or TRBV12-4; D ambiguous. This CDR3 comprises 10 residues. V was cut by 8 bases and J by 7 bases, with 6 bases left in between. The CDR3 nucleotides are TGTGCCAGCTCGCGTAACACCATATATTTT. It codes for CASSRNTIYF.

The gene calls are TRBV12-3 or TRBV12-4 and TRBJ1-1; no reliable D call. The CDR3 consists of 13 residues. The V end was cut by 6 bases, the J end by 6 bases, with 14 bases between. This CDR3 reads CASSPVAQAEAFF. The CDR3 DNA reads TGTGCCAGCAGCCCCGTAGCGCAGGCTGAAGCTTTCTTT.

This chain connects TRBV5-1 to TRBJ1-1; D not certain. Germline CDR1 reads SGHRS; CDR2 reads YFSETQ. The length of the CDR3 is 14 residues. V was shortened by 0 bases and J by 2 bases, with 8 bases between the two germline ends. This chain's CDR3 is CASSLEADNTEAFF. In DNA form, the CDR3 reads TGCGCCAGCAGCTTGGAGGCAGACAACACTGAAGCTTTCTTT.

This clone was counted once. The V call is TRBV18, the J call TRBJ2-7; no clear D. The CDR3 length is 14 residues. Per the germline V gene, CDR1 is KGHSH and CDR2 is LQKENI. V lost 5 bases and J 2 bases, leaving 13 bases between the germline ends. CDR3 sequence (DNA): TGTGCCAGCTCAGGAAGGACGGCTACCTACGAGCAGTACTTC. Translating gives CASSGRTATYEQYF.

The CDR3 loop is CASSGGLAGVTDTQYF. As DNA, the CDR3 is TGTGCCAGCAGCGGGGGACTAGCGGGAGTCACAGATACGCAGTATTTT. V gene TRBV5-4 combines with J gene TRBJ2-3, with 14 bases lining up with TRBD2. CDR1 is SGHNT, CDR2 YYREEE, per germline (reference sequence). The CDR3 contains 16 residues. The V segment lost 4 bases and the J segment 2 bases; nucleotides outside the gene matches: 3.

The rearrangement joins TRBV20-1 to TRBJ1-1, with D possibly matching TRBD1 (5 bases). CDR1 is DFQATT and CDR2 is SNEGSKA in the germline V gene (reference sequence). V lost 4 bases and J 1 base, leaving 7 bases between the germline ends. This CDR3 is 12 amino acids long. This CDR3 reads CSATDRNTEAFF. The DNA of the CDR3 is TGCAGTGCTACTGACAGGAACACTGAAGCTTTCTTT.

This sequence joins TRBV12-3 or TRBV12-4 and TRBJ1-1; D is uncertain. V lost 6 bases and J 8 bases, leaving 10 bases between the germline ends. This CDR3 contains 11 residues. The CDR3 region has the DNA TGTGCCAGCAGGCGTACTTCGGAAGCTTTCTTT. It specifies CASRRTSEAFF.

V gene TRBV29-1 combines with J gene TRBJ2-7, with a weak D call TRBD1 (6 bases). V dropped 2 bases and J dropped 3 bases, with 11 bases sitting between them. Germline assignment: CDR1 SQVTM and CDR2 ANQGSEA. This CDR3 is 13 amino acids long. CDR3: CSVEPQGVYEQYF. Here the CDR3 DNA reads TGCAGCGTTGAACCACAGGGAGTCTACGAGCAGTACTTC.